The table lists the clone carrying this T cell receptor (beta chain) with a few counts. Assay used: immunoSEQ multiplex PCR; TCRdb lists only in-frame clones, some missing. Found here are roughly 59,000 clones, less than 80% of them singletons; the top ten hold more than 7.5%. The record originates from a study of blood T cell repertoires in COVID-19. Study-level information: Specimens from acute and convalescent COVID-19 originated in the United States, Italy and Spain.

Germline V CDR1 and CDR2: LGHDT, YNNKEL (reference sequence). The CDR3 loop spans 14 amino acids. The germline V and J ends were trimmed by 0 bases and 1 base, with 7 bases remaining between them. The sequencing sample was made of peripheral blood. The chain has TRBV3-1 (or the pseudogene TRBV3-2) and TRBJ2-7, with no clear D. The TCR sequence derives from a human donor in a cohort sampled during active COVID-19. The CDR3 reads CASSQDLSSYEQYF. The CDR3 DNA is TGTGCCAGCAGCCAAGATCTTTCTTCCTACGAGCAGTACTTC.